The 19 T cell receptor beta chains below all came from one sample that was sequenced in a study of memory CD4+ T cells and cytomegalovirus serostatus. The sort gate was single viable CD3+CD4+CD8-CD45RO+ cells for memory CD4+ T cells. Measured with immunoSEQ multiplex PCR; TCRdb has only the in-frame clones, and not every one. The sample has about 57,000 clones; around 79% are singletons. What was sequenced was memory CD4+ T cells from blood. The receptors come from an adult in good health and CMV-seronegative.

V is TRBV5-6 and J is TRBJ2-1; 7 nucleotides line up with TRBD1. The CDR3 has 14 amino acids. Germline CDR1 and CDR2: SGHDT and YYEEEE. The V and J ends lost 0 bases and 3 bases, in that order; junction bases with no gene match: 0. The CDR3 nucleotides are TGTGCCAGCAGCTTGGGGACAGGCTACAATGAGCAGTTCTTC. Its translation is CASSLGTGYNEQFF.

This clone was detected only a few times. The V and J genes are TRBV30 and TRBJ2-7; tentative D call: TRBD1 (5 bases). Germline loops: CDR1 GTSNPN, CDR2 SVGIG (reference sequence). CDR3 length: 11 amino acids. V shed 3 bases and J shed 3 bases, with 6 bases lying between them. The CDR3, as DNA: TGTGCCTGGAGGCAGGGCTACGAGCAGTACTTC. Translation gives CAWRQGYEQYF.

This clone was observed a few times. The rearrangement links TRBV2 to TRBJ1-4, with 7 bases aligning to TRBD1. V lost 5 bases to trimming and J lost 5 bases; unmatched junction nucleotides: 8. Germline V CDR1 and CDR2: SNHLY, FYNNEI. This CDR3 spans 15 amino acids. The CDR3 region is CASSLQGTENEKLFF. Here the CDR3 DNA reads TGTGCCAGCAGTCTACAGGGGACCGAAAATGAAAAACTGTTTTTT.

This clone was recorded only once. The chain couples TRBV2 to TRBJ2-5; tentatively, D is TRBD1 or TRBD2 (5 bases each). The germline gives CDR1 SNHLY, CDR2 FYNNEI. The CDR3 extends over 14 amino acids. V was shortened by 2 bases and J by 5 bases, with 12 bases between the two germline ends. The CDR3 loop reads CASSETGRDETQYF. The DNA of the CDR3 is TGTGCCAGCAGTGAAACGGGCCGGGACGAGACCCAGTACTTC.

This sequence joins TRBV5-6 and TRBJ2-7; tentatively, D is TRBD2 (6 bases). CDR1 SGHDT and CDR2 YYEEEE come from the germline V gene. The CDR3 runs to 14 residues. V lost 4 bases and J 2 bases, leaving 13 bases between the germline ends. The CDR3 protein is CASSVTSPTYEQYF. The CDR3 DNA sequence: TGTGCCAGCAGCGTGACTAGTCCAACCTACGAGCAGTACTTC.

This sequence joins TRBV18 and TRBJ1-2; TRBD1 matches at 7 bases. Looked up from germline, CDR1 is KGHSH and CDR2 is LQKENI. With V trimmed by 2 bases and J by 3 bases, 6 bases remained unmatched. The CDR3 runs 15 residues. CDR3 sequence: CASSPSRGRDYGYTF. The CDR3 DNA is TGTGCCAGCTCACCATCGAGGGGGCGAGACTATGGCTACACCTTC.

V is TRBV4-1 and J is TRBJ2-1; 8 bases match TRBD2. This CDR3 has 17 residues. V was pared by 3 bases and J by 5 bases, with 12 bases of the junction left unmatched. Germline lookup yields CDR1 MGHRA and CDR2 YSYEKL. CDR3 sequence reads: CASSHPFGRGVNNEQFF. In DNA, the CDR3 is TGCGCCAGCAGCCACCCCTTCGGGAGGGGCGTGAACAATGAGCAGTTCTTC.

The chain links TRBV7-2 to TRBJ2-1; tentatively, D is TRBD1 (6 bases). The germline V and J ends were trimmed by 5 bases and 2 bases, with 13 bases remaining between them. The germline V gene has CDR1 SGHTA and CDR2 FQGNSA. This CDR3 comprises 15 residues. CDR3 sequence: CASSRAGQTYNEQFF. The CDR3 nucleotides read TGTGCCAGCAGCCGTGCCGGACAGACCTACAATGAGCAGTTCTTC. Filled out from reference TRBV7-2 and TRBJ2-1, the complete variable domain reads GAGVSQSPSNKVTEKGKDVELRCDPISGHTALYWYRQSLGQGLEFLIYFQGNSAPDKSGLPSDRFSAERTGGSVSTLTIQRTQQEDSAVYLCASSRAGQTYNEQFFGPGTRLTVL.

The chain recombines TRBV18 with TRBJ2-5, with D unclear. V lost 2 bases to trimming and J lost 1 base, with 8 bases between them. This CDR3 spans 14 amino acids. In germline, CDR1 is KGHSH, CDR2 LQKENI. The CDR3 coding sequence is TGTGCCAGCTCACCAGAAGGGCTCCAAGAGACCCAGTACTTC. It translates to CASSPEGLQETQYF.

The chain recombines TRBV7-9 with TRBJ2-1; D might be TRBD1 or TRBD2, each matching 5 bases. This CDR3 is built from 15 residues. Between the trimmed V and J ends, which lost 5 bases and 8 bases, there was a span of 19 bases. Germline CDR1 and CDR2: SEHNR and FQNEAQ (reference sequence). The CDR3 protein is CASSVDTRKYDEQFF. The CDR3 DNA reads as TGTGCCAGCAGCGTGGACACTAGAAAGTACGATGAGCAGTTCTTC.

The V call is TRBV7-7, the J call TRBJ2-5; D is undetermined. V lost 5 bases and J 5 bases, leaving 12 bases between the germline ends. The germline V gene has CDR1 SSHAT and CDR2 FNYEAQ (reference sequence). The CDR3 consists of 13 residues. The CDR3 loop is CASSPNPRETQYF. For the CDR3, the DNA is TGTGCCAGCAGCCCCAACCCTCGGGAGACCCAGTACTTC.

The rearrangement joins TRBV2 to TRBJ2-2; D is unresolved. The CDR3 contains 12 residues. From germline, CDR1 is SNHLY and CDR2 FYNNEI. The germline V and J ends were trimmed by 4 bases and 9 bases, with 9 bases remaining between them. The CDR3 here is CASSVGPRELFF. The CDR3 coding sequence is TGTGCCAGCAGTGTCGGGCCCCGGGAGCTGTTTTTT.

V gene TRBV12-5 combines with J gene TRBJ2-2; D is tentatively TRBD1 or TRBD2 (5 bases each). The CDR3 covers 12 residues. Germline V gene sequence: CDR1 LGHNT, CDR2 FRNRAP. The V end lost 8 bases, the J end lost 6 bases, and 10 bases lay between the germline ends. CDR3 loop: CASRMGAGELFF. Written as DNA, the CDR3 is TGTGCTAGTAGGATGGGGGCCGGGGAGCTGTTTTTT.

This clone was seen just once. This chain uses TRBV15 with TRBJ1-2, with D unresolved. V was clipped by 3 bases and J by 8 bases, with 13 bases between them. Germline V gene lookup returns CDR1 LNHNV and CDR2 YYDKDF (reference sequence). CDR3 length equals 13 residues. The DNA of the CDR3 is TGTGCCACCAGCAGTGGTAGGGCGACGGGCTACACCTTC. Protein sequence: CATSSGRATGYTF.

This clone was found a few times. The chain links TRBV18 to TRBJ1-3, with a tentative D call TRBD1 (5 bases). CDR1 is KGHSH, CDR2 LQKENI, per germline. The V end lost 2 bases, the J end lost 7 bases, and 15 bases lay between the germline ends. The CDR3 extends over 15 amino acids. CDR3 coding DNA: TGTGCCAGCTCACCAGGGGCCAGGTCGCAGAACACCATATATTTT. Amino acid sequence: CASSPGARSQNTIYF.

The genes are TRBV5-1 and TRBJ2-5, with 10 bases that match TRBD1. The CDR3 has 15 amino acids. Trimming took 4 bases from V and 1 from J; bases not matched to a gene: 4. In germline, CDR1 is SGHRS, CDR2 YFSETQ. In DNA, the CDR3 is TGCGCCAGCAGCCCCGGGACAGGGGTCCAAGAGACCCAGTACTTC. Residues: CASSPGTGVQETQYF.

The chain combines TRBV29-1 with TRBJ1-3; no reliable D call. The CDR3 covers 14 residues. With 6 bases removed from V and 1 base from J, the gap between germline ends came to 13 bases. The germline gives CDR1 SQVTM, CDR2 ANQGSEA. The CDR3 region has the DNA TGCAGCGTGCAACATCCCAATTCTGGAAACACCATATATTTT. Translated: CSVQHPNSGNTIYF.

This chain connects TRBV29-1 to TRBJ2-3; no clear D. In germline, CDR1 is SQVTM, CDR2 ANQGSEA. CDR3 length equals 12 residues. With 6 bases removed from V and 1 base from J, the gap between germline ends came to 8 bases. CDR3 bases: TGCAGCGTCCTCGAGGGCACAGATACGCAGTATTTT. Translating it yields CSVLEGTDTQYF.

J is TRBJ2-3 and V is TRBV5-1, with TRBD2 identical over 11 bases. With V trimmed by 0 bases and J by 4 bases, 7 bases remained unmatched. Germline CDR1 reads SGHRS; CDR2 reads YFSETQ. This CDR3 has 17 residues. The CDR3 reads CASSLAASGRTPDTQYF. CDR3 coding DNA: TGCGCCAGCAGCTTGGCGGCTAGCGGGAGGACCCCAGATACGCAGTATTTT.